Included here is one T cell receptor beta chain sequence, with context. Its antigen is as yet unknown. The entry originates in a study of T cells expressing NK-cell markers. Overall study: Repertoire data for TCR beta were derived from sorted T cells (CD3+CD56+NKG2C+, CD3+CD56+NKG2C- and CD3+CD56-NKG2C+). The authors sequenced eight donors, of whom seven were HCMV-seropositive and one was seronegative. Overall study findings and caveats: Dominant NKG2C+ clonotypes accounted for 1.0-7.0% of CD8+ T cells in over 5 donors.

What made the TCR beta cDNA was 5'RACE template switching with UMIs. Reanalyzing the 5' RACE reads, TCRdb keeps one entry per CDR3 protein, without DNA. This table lists roughly 380,000 distinct CDR3 sequences. CDR3 length: 17 residues. Germline V gene data show CDR1 as DFQATT and CDR2 as SNEGSKA (reference sequence). The clonotype originates from a man aged 18 to 70 in good health. Specimen: blood T cells: a sorted CD56 or NKG2C T cell subset, CD4+ or CD8+ T cells, or bulk PBMC T cells (not recorded which). J is TRBJ2-1 and V is TRBV20-1. The CDR3 loop is CSARDRVRGGSYNEQFF.